The table lists the clone carrying this TCR beta chain with a few counts. The sample belongs to a study of radiotherapy plus CTLA-4 blockade in lung cancer. V lost 4 bases and J lost 6, with 14 bases in between. CDR3 size: 14 residues. Germline CDR1 is SGHRS and CDR2 is YFSETQ. Here immunoSEQ multiplex PCR was the method, and the copy in TCRdb shows in-frame clones only, minus some. Counted here are approximately 33,000 clones, more than 75% occurring once; the ten biggest clones make up around 7%. The source is a human donor with non-small cell lung cancer who had stable disease on radiotherapy plus ipilimumab. This sequence joins TRBV5-1 and TRBJ2-1; D could derive from TRBD1 or TRBD2 (5 bases each). The sequencing used peripheral blood, collected from a patient treated with radiotherapy plus ipilimumab. CDR3 loop: CASSLTGTSNEQFF. The CDR3 DNA sequence: TGCGCCAGCAGCCTAACCGGGACCTCCAATGAGCAGTTCTTC.